The 25 T cell receptor beta chains below were found in one sample sequenced in a study of blood T cell repertoires in COVID-19. Only in-frame clones appear in the TCRdb table, and some are missing; sequencing was by immunoSEQ multiplex PCR. This repertoire shows around 160,000 clones, 85% to 90% found once; its top ten account for approximately 6.2%. Source material: peripheral blood. The origin of the receptors is a man older than 75 with acute or convalescent COVID-19.

The V and J genes are TRBV28 and TRBJ2-7; D remains unclear. Germline V gene sequence: CDR1 MDHEN, CDR2 SYDVKM. Trimming took off 2 bases at V and 0 bases at J, with 11 bases between the two ends. The CDR3 has 15 amino acids. The CDR3 sequence is CASSLSPSSSYEQYF. The CDR3 DNA reads as TGTGCCAGCAGTTTAAGCCCTTCCTCCTCCTACGAGCAGTACTTC.

This chain links TRBV5-1 with TRBJ1-2; D remains unclear. The CDR3 runs 14 residues. Germline CDR1 SGHRS, CDR2 YFSETQ. Trimming shortened V by 0 bases and J by 6 bases, and 12 bases separated the two germline ends. Here the CDR3 DNA reads TGCGCCAGCAGCTTGGCCGGGGTACTGGATGGCTACACCTTC. This codes for CASSLAGVLDGYTF.

This chain joins TRBV5-6 and TRBJ1-5, with 9 bases fitting TRBD1. The germline V gene encodes CDR1 SGHDT and CDR2 YYEEEE. The V and J ends lost 0 bases and 4 bases, in that order; junction bases with no gene match: 8. The CDR3 spans 17 residues. The CDR3 DNA is TGTGCCAGCAGCTTGGTGGGACAGGGAAGGAGGAATCAGCCCCAGCATTTT. Protein product: CASSLVGQGRRNQPQHF.

This rearrangement joins TRBV7-6 to TRBJ2-1; D ambiguous. Trimming stripped 5 bases from V and 5 bases from J, with 13 bases between. This CDR3 has 14 amino acids. Germline CDR1 is SGHVS and CDR2 is FNYEAQ. The CDR3 nucleotides are TGTGCCAGCAGCCCTCTTAGAGATCACAATGAGCAGTTCTTC. Translated: CASSPLRDHNEQFF.

The CDR3 nucleotides are TGTGCCTGTTCGGTGGACACTGAAGCTTTCTTT. It codes for CACSVDTEAFF. The chain carries TRBV30 and TRBJ1-1; D is ambiguous. The CDR3 runs to 11 residues. Looked up from germline, CDR1 is GTSNPN and CDR2 is SVGIG (reference sequence). V lost 6 bases to trimming and J lost 3 bases, with 8 bases between them.

The CDR3 reads CASSQGLAEYEQYF. The CDR3 region has the DNA TGTGCCAGTAGTCAAGGACTAGCGGAATACGAGCAGTACTTC. The chain is built from TRBV19 and TRBJ2-7, with 10 bases lining up with TRBD2. CDR3 length: 14 residues. CDR1 and CDR2 (germline): LNHDA, SQIVND (reference sequence). J gave up 4 bases and V 5 bases, and 5 bases lay outside the gene matches.

This sequence joins TRBV2 and TRBJ2-5; 10 positions match TRBD2. Trimming at V came to 4 bases and at J to 4 bases, leaving 6 bases not matched to a gene. This CDR3 region has 15 residues. Germline values: CDR1 SNHLY, CDR2 FYNNEI. The DNA of the CDR3 is TGTGCCAGCAGTGGGGCTAGCGGGAGTTCAGAGACCCAGTACTTC. This encodes CASSGASGSSETQYF. The full variable domain, rest sourced from reference TRBV2 and TRBJ2-5, is EPEVTQTPSHQVTQMGQEVILRCVPISNHLYFYWYRQILGQKVEFLVSFYNNEISEKSEIFDDQFSVERPDGSNFTLKIRSTKLEDSAMYFCASSGASGSSETQYFGPGTRLLVL.

This clone was seen once. This chain connects TRBV3-1 (or the pseudogene TRBV3-2) to TRBJ2-1; 9 bases align to TRBD2. Per germline, CDR1 LGHDT and CDR2 YNNKEL (reference sequence). The J segment lost 7 bases and the V segment lost 4 bases, leaving 11 bases of the junction unmatched. This CDR3 spans 16 amino acids. CDR3 loop: CASSPTGSLAGNEQFF. CDR3 sequence (DNA): TGTGCCAGCAGCCCCACGGGTTCCCTAGCGGGAAATGAGCAGTTCTTC.

The rearrangement uses TRBV19 and TRBJ2-3; possibly TRBD1 for D (5 bases). Trimming cost V 1 base and J 2 bases, with 13 bases left between them. Germline V gene lookup returns CDR1 LNHDA and CDR2 SQIVND (reference sequence). This CDR3 spans 16 amino acids. The CDR3 region has the DNA TGTGCCAGTAGTATAGGAAAGGGGCCGGACACAGATACGCAGTATTTT. Translation: CASSIGKGPDTDTQYF.

V and J are TRBV25-1 and TRBJ2-5, with D possibly TRBD2 on 5 matching bases. V was pared by 2 bases and J by 2 bases, with 15 bases between. Germline-derived CDR1 and CDR2 are MGHDK and SYGVNS. The CDR3 runs to 16 residues. CDR3 in amino acids: CASSEQRRSDQETQYF. CDR3 DNA sequence: TGTGCCAGCAGTGAACAACGGAGGTCAGATCAAGAGACCCAGTACTTC.

The chain is built from TRBV5-1 and TRBJ2-6; 7 bases align to TRBD1. This CDR3 spans 17 amino acids. CDR1 SGHRS and CDR2 YFSETQ come from the germline V gene. The V segment lost 4 bases and the J segment 0 bases; nucleotides outside the gene matches: 7. CDR3: CASSPGQPTSGANVLTF. The CDR3 DNA reads TGCGCCAGCAGCCCGGGACAGCCGACCTCTGGGGCCAACGTCCTGACTTTC.

The chain joins TRBV28 to TRBJ2-7; a possible D gene is TRBD2 (5 bases). Trimming removed 3 bases at V and 6 bases at J, with 9 bases between. The CDR3 spans 12 residues. CDR1 and CDR2 from the germline V gene are MDHEN and SYDVKM. CDR3 sequence reads: CASSFLLAEQYF. Here the CDR3 DNA reads TGTGCCAGCAGTTTCCTGCTAGCCGAGCAGTACTTC. The complete variable domain, with remaining parts taken from reference TRBV28 and TRBJ2-7, reads DVKVTQSSRYLVKRTGEKVFLECVQDMDHENMFWYRQDPGLGLRLIYFSYDVKMKEKGDIPEGYSVSREKKERFSLILESASTNQTSMYLCASSFLLAEQYFGPGTRLTVT.

The J gene is TRBJ2-3, the V gene TRBV19; 16 positions agree with TRBD2. Trimming at V came to 3 bases and at J to 3 bases, leaving 3 bases not matched to a gene. Germline V CDR1 and CDR2: LNHDA, SQIVND (reference sequence). The CDR3 consists of 17 residues. DNA of the CDR3: TGTGCCAGTAGTATGGGACTAGCGGGGGGGCAAACAGATACGCAGTATTTT. Translation: CASSMGLAGGQTDTQYF.

The chain joins TRBV7-8 to TRBJ2-7; 8 nucleotides align to TRBD2. This CDR3 has 15 amino acids. The junction had 12 bases not matched to a gene; V was cut back by 5 bases and J by 6 bases. The germline gives CDR1 SGHVS, CDR2 FQNEAQ. The CDR3 nucleotides are TGTGCCAGCAGCCGGACTCTAGCGGGCTTTTTCGAGCAGTACTTC. Translation: CASSRTLAGFFEQYF.

The chain links TRBV20-1 to TRBJ2-7; 7 bases align to TRBD2. The trim removed 3 bases at V and 6 bases at J, leaving 5 bases unmatched. The CDR3 totals 12 residues. The germline gives CDR1 DFQATT, CDR2 SNEGSKA (reference sequence). CDR3: CSASGRGREQYF. The DNA of the CDR3 is TGCAGTGCTAGTGGGAGGGGACGCGAGCAGTACTTC.

The chain combines TRBV3-1 (or the pseudogene TRBV3-2) with TRBJ1-2, with D unclear. Trimming left V 2 bases short and J 5 bases short, with 9 bases between. Germline V gene lookup returns CDR1 LGHDT and CDR2 YNNKEL (reference sequence). This CDR3 spans 13 amino acids. The CDR3 protein is CASSQTAGYGYTF. The CDR3 region has the DNA TGTGCCAGCAGCCAAACGGCCGGGTATGGCTACACCTTC.

The V and J genes are TRBV4-1 and TRBJ1-5; D might be TRBD1 (6 bases). Germline CDR1 reads MGHRA; CDR2 reads YSYEKL. Trimming cost V 0 bases and J 4 bases, with 10 bases left between them. The CDR3 totals 15 residues. The CDR3 DNA reads as TGCGCCAGCAGCCAAGAAGGGGGGGTAAATCAGCCCCAGCATTTT. Its protein is CASSQEGGVNQPQHF.

This chain joins TRBV27 and TRBJ1-3; no clear D. The V gene lost 8 bases and the J gene lost 1 base, with 6 bases spanning the gap. The germline CDR1 and CDR2 sequences are MNHEY and SMNVEV (reference sequence). The CDR3 consists of 12 residues. The CDR3 DNA sequence: TGTGCCAGCGGGCTATCTGGAAACACCATATATTTT. It is translated as CASGLSGNTIYF.

There are a few counts of this clone. The chain has TRBV24-1 and TRBJ2-5, with 12 bases matching TRBD2. CDR1 is KGHDR, CDR2 SFDVKD, per germline. The ends lost 9 bases at V and 1 base at J; junction bases unmatched: 5. This CDR3 has 15 residues. In nucleotides, the CDR3 is TGTGCCACCGCGCCGGGACTAGCGGGCCAAGAGACCCAGTACTTC. It specifies CATAPGLAGQETQYF.

This clone was found a few times. This chain joins TRBV19 and TRBJ1-2, with D perhaps TRBD1 (6 bases). This CDR3 region has 14 residues. V lost 3 bases to trimming and J lost 1 base, with 9 bases between them. Per the germline V gene, CDR1 is LNHDA and CDR2 is SQIVND (reference sequence). The CDR3 DNA sequence: TGTGCCAGTAGTATCCAGGGGCTTAACTATGGCTACACCTTC. Translation gives CASSIQGLNYGYTF.

This clone was seen a single time. Other DNA sequences in the sample encode the same CDR3. The V gene is TRBV5-6, the J gene TRBJ2-2; TRBD2 matches 10 bases. Germline V gene sequence: CDR1 SGHDT, CDR2 YYEEEE. J was trimmed by 0 bases and V by 4 bases; bases with no gene match: 3. This CDR3 spans 16 amino acids. CDR3 DNA sequence: TGTGCCAGCAGCCCCGGACTAGCGGCGAACACCGGGGAGCTGTTTTTT. This sequence encodes CASSPGLAANTGELFF.

The chain joins TRBV19 to TRBJ2-1; the D is unclear. The V gene lost 3 bases and the J gene lost 0 bases, with 12 bases spanning the gap. The CDR3 totals 16 residues. Germline V gene data show CDR1 as LNHDA and CDR2 as SQIVND (reference sequence). The CDR3, as DNA: TGTGCCAGTAGTATCACGCGGCCAGTCTCCTACAATGAGCAGTTCTTC. Protein product: CASSITRPVSYNEQFF.

The J gene is TRBJ1-2, the V gene TRBV2; TRBD1 agrees at 10 bases. This CDR3 contains 15 residues. V was pared by 2 bases and J by 3 bases, with 3 bases of the junction left unmatched. CDR1 and CDR2 (germline): SNHLY, FYNNEI. CDR3 in DNA: TGTGCCAGCAGTGAAAGACAGGGGGCCTACTATGGCTACACCTTC. Residues: CASSERQGAYYGYTF.

This chain links TRBV30 with TRBJ1-5; no clear D. Germline CDR1 is GTSNPN and CDR2 is SVGIG (reference sequence). This CDR3 has 13 amino acids. Between the trimmed V and J ends, which lost 3 bases and 0 bases, there was a span of 6 bases. CDR3 amino acids: CAWRRNSNQPQHF. The CDR3 nucleotides are TGTGCCTGGAGGCGAAATAGCAATCAGCCCCAGCATTTT. The whole variable domain, remainder taken from reference TRBV30 and TRBJ1-5, is SQTIHQWPATLVQPVGSPLSLECTVEGTSNPNLYWYRQAAGRGLQLLFYSVGIGQISSEVPQNLSASRPQDRQFILSSKKLLLSDSGFYLCAWRRNSNQPQHFGDGTRLSIL.

The chain uses TRBV30 and TRBJ2-6, with unresolved D. Germline values: CDR1 GTSNPN, CDR2 SVGIG (reference sequence). This CDR3 is 14 amino acids long. Trimming stripped 2 bases from V and 4 bases from J, with 9 bases between. In DNA form, the CDR3 reads TGTGCCTGGAGTCGGAAGAGGGGGGCCAACGTCCTGACTTTC. This encodes CAWSRKRGANVLTF. Variable domain in full (rest from reference TRBV30 and TRBJ2-6): SQTIHQWPATLVQPVGSPLSLECTVEGTSNPNLYWYRQAAGRGLQLLFYSVGIGQISSEVPQNLSASRPQDRQFILSSKKLLLSDSGFYLCAWSRKRGANVLTFGAGSRLTVL.